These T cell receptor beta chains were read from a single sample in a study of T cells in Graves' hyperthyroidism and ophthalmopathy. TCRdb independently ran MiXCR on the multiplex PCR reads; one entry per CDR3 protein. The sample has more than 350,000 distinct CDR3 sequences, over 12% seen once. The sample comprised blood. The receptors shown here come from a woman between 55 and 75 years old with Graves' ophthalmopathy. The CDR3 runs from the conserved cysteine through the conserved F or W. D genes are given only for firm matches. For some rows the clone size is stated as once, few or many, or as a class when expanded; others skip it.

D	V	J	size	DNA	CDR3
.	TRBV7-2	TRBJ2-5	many	TGTGCCAGCAGCTTATATAGTTCGGAGACCCAGTACTTC	CASSLYSSETQYF
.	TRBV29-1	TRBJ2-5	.	TGCAGCGTGGAAGAGACAGGGAGGGGAGAGACCCAGTACTTC	CSVEETGRGETQYF
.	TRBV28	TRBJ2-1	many	TGTGCCAGCAGCCCCACGGGGGACTTGGACTACAATGAGCAGTTCTTC	CASSPTGDLDYNEQFF
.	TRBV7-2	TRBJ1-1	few	TGTGCCAGCAGCCGATCACATGTGAACACTGAAGCTTTCTTT	CASSRSHVNTEAFF
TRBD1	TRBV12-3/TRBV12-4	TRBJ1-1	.	TGTGCCAGCAGCCCCGGGGACCCGACAGGGACTATGAACACTGAAGCTTTCTTT	CASSPGDPTGTMNTEAFF
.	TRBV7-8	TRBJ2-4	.	TGTGCCAGCAGCTTAGCGGGGGGTCTAGCCAAAAACATTCAGTACTTC	CASSLAGGLAKNIQYF
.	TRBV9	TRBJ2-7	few	TGTGCCAGCAGCGTAGACTGGTTGGGGGGACAACTTTTTCCCTACGAGCAGTACTTC	CASSVDWLGGQLFPYEQYF
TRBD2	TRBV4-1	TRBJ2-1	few	TGCGCCACCAACGTTAGCGGGAGGCGGTCCTACAATGAGCAGTTCTTC	CATNVSGRRSYNEQFF
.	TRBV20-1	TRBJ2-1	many	TGCAGTGCTAGAGCGGCGGAGAGGCTTCAGAATGAGCAGTTCTTC	CSARAAERLQNEQFF
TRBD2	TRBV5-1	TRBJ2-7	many	TGCGCCAGCAGCCCGGACGGGGGGTCCTACGAGCAGTACTTC	CASSPDGGSYEQYF
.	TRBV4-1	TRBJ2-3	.	TGCGCCAGCAGCCAAGAAGCTCAGGGGCGGGATACGCAGTATTTT	CASSQEAQGRDTQYF
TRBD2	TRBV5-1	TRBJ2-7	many	TGCGCCAGCAGCCGGGGACTAGCGGGAGAATACGAGCAGTACTTC	CASSRGLAGEYEQYF
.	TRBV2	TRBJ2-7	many	TGTGCCAGCAGGCTTATCGGTGGGCAGTACTTC	CASRLIGGQYF
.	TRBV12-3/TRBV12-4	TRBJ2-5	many	TGTGCCAGCAGTTTCGTAGGTGGGACCCAGTACTTC	CASSFVGGTQYF
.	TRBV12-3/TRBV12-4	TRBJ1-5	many	TGTGCCAGCACCCGGACGGACGGCCAGCCCCAGCATTTT	CASTRTDGQPQHF
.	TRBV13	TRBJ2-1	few	TGTGCCAGCAGCCACGGGACTTTTTATGAGCAGTTCTTC	CASSHGTFYEQFF